The rows below give T cell receptor beta chains drawn from one sample of a study of T cells in Graves' hyperthyroidism and ophthalmopathy. TCRdb ran MiXCR on the multiplex PCR reads and lists one entry per CDR3 protein. The sample lists a few hundred thousand distinct CDR3 sequences, roughly 15% seen once, with more than 10% in the top ten. The specimen was blood. The receptors come from a woman aged 40 to 49 with Graves' hyperthyroidism that later progressed to Graves' ophthalmopathy. Both conserved end residues are part of each CDR3. The D gene is left open where the match is weak. The size of a clone is reported for some rows only, either as once, few or many, or as a class for expanded clones.

>TRBJ1-1|14|TRBV7-3|many|TRBD1
CASSEGTGVTEAFF
TGTGCCAGCAGCGAAGGGACAGGGGTAACTGAAGCTTTCTTT
>TRBJ1-2|15|TRBV7-9|many|NA
CASSLTHRKGHGYTF
TGTGCCAGCAGCTTAACCCACCGAAAGGGACATGGCTACACCTTC
>TRBJ2-1|15|TRBV12-3/TRBV12-4|many|NA
CAGSQGGTVLNEQFF
TGTGCCGGCAGTCAGGGGGGGACAGTCCTCAATGAGCAGTTCTTC
>TRBJ2-1|14|TRBV6-1|few|NA
CASSGADAWNEQFF
TGTGCCAGCAGCGGAGCAGACGCCTGGAATGAGCAGTTCTTC
>TRBJ2-7|12|TRBV11-2|many|NA
CASSLDPRVTYF
TGTGCCAGCAGCTTAGATCCCAGGGTGACTTACTTC
>TRBJ1-2|15|TRBV6-1|many|TRBD1
CASSEKTGHNYGYTF
TGTGCCAGCAGTGAAAAGACAGGGCATAACTATGGCTACACCTTC
>TRBJ1-5|13|TRBV19|many|NA
CASSIIGDQPQHF
TGTGCCAGTAGTATTATTGGAGATCAGCCCCAGCATTTT
>TRBJ2-1|14|TRBV5-1|many|NA
CASSLALLMNEQFF
TGCGCCAGCAGCTTGGCCCTGTTGATGAATGAGCAGTTCTTC
>TRBJ1-2|12|TRBV30|NA|NA
CAWSQGISGYTF
TGTGCCTGGAGTCAGGGAATCAGTGGCTACACCTTC
>TRBJ1-1|14|TRBV28|many|NA
CASRGPAENTEAFF
TGTGCCAGCAGGGGCCCAGCGGAGAACACTGAAGCTTTCTTT